Following are 9 T cell receptor beta chains from one sample sequenced in a study of glioma-infiltrating T cells after dendritic cell vaccination. The assay was immunoSEQ multiplex PCR, and TCRdb's table has in-frame clones only and misses some. This table has more than 100,000 clones, around 81% appearing once. Sequenced material: blood, taken before dendritic cell vaccination. These receptors originate from a human donor with glioblastoma.

The chain carries TRBV7-2 and TRBJ2-3, with 8 bases aligning to TRBD2. Trimming took 2 bases from V and 2 from J; bases not matched to a gene: 3. In germline, CDR1 is SGHTA, CDR2 FQGNSA. This CDR3 region has 15 residues. This CDR3 is CASSLMGLVTDTQYF. As DNA, the CDR3 is TGTGCCAGCAGCTTAATGGGACTAGTCACAGATACGCAGTATTTT.

J is TRBJ2-1 and V is TRBV27; 9 bases map to TRBD2. Trimming at V came to 3 bases and at J to 7 bases, leaving 7 bases not matched to a gene. CDR3 length: 15 residues. The germline CDR1 and CDR2 sequences are MNHEY and SMNVEV (reference sequence). The CDR3 spells CASSFGRGGINEQFF. CDR3 nucleotides: TGTGCCAGCAGTTTCGGGCGGGGGGGCATTAATGAGCAGTTCTTC.

Only one count was recorded for this clone. The V and J genes are TRBV19 and TRBJ2-6; 9 nucleotides agree with TRBD2. The CDR3 extends over 16 amino acids. CDR1 is LNHDA and CDR2 is SQIVND in the germline V gene (reference sequence). The trim removed 8 bases at V and 0 bases at J, leaving 5 bases unmatched. CDR3 region: CASDSGGSSGANVLTF. CDR3 DNA: TGTGCCAGTGATAGCGGGGGATCCTCTGGGGCCAACGTCCTGACTTTC.

This clone was found a few times. The chain recombines TRBV2 with TRBJ1-1; 7 bases map to TRBD1. The V segment lost 8 bases and the J segment 7 bases; nucleotides outside the gene matches: 4. Germline V CDR1 and CDR2: SNHLY, FYNNEI. This CDR3 is built from 11 residues. CDR3: CASVGQDEAFF. The CDR3 nucleotides are TGTGCCAGCGTAGGACAGGATGAAGCTTTCTTT. Complete variable domain (other parts from reference TRBV2 and TRBJ1-1): EPEVTQTPSHQVTQMGQEVILRCVPISNHLYFYWYRQILGQKVEFLVSFYNNEISEKSEIFDDQFSVERPDGSNFTLKIRSTKLEDSAMYFCASVGQDEAFFGQGTRLTVV.

The rearrangement uses TRBV2 and TRBJ2-7, with D unclear. CDR1 is SNHLY and CDR2 is FYNNEI in the germline V gene. The CDR3 runs to 11 residues. V was trimmed by 8 bases and J by 3 bases, leaving 8 bases between them. The CDR3 DNA sequence: TGTGCCAGCTCAACAGTCTACGAGCAGTACTTC. It is translated as CASSTVYEQYF.

The chain uses TRBV5-1 and TRBJ2-2; D might be TRBD1 (6 bases). The CDR3 is made up of 18 amino acids. The germline V gene has CDR1 SGHRS and CDR2 YFSETQ. The V end lost 3 bases, the J end lost 1 base, and 19 bases lay between the germline ends. The CDR3, as DNA: TGCGCCAGCAGCTCGTCTAGGTGGTACAGGGAGAACACCGGGGAGCTGTTTTTT. Translation gives CASSSSRWYRENTGELFF.

The CDR3 coding sequence is TGTGCCAGCAGCCCCCGGCGGGGGACCAAGGAGGGGTATGGCTACACCTTC. As protein: CASSPRRGTKEGYGYTF. V usage is TRBV27 and J usage is TRBJ1-2, with D possibly being TRBD1 (5 bases). Trimming shortened V by 6 bases and J by 5 bases, and 25 bases separated the two germline ends. The CDR3 covers 17 residues. The germline gives CDR1 MNHEY, CDR2 SMNVEV (reference sequence).

The chain joins TRBV7-3 to TRBJ2-6, with 8 nucleotides matching TRBD1. Germline-derived CDR1 and CDR2 are SGHTA and FQGTGA. The V segment lost 4 bases and the J segment 1 base; nucleotides outside the gene matches: 9. This CDR3 spans 18 amino acids. CDR3: CASSSTGTGLSGANVLTF. CDR3 bases: TGTGCCAGCAGCTCAACCGGGACAGGCCTATCTGGGGCCAACGTCCTGACTTTC.

V is TRBV4-1 and J is TRBJ2-3; 9 bases are shared with TRBD2. This CDR3 has 18 amino acids. CDR1 and CDR2 (germline): MGHRA, YSYEKL. The V segment lost 1 base and the J segment 0 bases; nucleotides outside the gene matches: 8. The CDR3 region is CASSQAPFLAGSTDTQYF. The CDR3 DNA reads TGCGCCAGCAGCCAAGCTCCTTTTCTAGCGGGGAGCACAGATACGCAGTATTTT.